This entry features one TCR beta chain sequence. Its target is unknown. The sample is drawn from a study of shared clonotypes between healthy human individuals. Study observations and caveats: In a handful of donors, about 5% of naive CD4 clonotypes appeared in common. Represented diversity, genetic and exposure-history alike, was limited by few donors.

This CDR3 contains 15 residues. Trimming removed 4 bases from V and 0 bases from J, with 12 bases in between. Germline V gene data show CDR1 as SEHNR and CDR2 as FQNEAQ (reference sequence). The assay was immunoSEQ multiplex PCR, and TCRdb's table has in-frame clones only and misses some. This table has 400,000 to 600,000 clones, roughly 95% appearing once. The chain has TRBV7-9 and TRBJ1-2; D uncertain. Sequences were obtained from naive CD4+ T cells sorted from blood. Specified subset: CD45RA+ positively selected. This sequence was found in a woman aged 30 to 39 in good health. The DNA of the CDR3 is TGTGCCAGCAGCTCGATCCCCATCACTAACTATGGCTACACCTTC. This codes for CASSSIPITNYGYTF.